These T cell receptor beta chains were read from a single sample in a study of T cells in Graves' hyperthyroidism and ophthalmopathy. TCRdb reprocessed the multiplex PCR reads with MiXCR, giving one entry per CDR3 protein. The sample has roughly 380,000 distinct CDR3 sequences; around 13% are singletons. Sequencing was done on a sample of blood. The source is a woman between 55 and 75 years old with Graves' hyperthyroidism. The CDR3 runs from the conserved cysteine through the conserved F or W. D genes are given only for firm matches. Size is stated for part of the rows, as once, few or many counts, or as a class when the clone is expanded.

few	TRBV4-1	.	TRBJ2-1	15	TGCGCCAGCAGCCCCACAGCGAGCCGAAACAATGAGCAGTTCTTC	CASSPTASRNNEQFF
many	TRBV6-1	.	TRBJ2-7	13	TGTGCCAGCAGTGATCTCTGGGCCTACGAGCAGTACTTC	CASSDLWAYEQYF
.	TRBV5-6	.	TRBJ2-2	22	TGTGCCAGCAGCTTGGTAGCTAGGCCTCTACGAGACTTCCGGCTGAACACCGGGGAGCTGTTTTTT	CASSLVARPLRDFRLNTGELFF
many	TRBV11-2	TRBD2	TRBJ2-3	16	TGTGCCAGCAGCGTCGGGACTAGCGGACGCACAGATGCGCAGTATTTT	CASSVGTSGRTDAQYF
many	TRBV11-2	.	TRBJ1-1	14	TGTGCCAGCAGCTTTTCAGGGCCGAACACTAAAGCTTTCTTT	CASSFSGPNTKAFF
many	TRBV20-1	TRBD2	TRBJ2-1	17	TGCAGTGCTAGAGCCCCAGGCGGGAGCTTCTCCTACAATGAGCAGTTCTTC	CSARAPGGSFSYNEQFF
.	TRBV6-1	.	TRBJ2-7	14	TGTGCCAGCAGTGGTTCCGTCGGCTCCTACGAGCAGTACTTC	CASSGSVGSYEQYF
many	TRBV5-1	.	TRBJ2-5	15	TGCGCCAGCAGCTTGGGGACTTCTCGCGGAGAGACCCAGTACTTC	CASSLGTSRGETQYF
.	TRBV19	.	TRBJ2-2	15	TGTGCCAGTAGTATGGTCTCGGTATCCACCGGGGAGCTGTTTTTT	CASSMVSVSTGELFF
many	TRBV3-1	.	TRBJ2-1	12	TGTGCCAGCAGCCCTGAATGGGGTGAGCAGTTCTTC	CASSPEWGEQFF
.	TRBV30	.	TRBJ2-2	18	TGTGCCTGGATTGGGGGGGGCTACAGCGGATCGAACACCGGGGAGCTGTTTTTT	CAWIGGGYSGSNTGELFF